The rows below give T cell receptor beta chains drawn from one sample of a study of human thymus T cells. The data were produced by immunoSEQ multiplex PCR, yet TCRdb's version contains in-frame clones alone and is incomplete. Of under 70,000 clones in the sample, about 94% were seen once. The sample comprised blood. The receptors were sampled from a boy younger than two with a congenital heart defect but otherwise immunologically healthy. Both conserved end residues are part of each CDR3. Size values are once, few and many counts, or a class for expanded clones, and some rows have none.

size: .
V: TRBV4-3
CDR3: CASSQDSNEQFF

size: .
V: TRBV2
CDR3: CAEQHRGTSTDTQYF

size: .
V: TRBV5-8
CDR3: CASSFGSNQPQHF

size: .
V: TRBV7-2
CDR3: CASSLDGLAEAHQEQYF

size: .
V: TRBV5-1
CDR3: CASSLGGQERSYEQYF

size: .
V: TRBV19
CDR3: CASSIQVQETQYF

size: .
V: TRBV4-1
CDR3: CASSQEEHSGNTIYF

size: .
V: TRBV30
CDR3: CAWRNRDRALF

size: once
V: TRBV6-5
CDR3: CASSAATNEKLFF

size: .
V: TRBV5-1
CDR3: CASSLAGTGAETQYF